The present T cell receptor (beta chain) was sequenced within a study of blood T cell repertoires in COVID-19. Across the whole study: Whether acute or convalescent, the COVID-19 samples came from the United States, Italy and Spain. PBMCs, B-cell-depleted T cells, or T cells were the source of the cDNA or gDNA that made up the material.

Source study methods: Estimates of nucleated cell counts were drawn from the amplification of reference gene primers. Profiled with immunoSEQ multiplex PCR; TCRdb holds only in-frame clones, not every one. The V and J calls and the clone size are those of that table, but D and trimming were determined from the DNA. The repertoire consists of 250,000 or so clones, with over 80% occurring once and the leading ten covering 4.1%. Grouping used clinical history reported by participants in a survey and questionnaire. Germline trimming cut 3 bases from V and 2 bases from J; bases unmatched to any gene: 9. Per germline, CDR1 MGHDK and CDR2 SYGVNS. The CDR3 totals 16 residues.

This clonotype was obtained from a woman aged 25 to 39 with acute COVID-19. The J gene is TRBJ2-7, the V gene TRBV25-1, with 8 bases matching TRBD1. Material: PBMCs or T cells enriched from blood (not recorded which). This CDR3 reads CASSEEGRGLPYEQYF. Written as DNA, the CDR3 is TGTGCCAGCAGTGAGGAGGGCAGGGGGCTCCCCTACGAGCAGTACTTC.